This T cell receptor (beta chain) was captured by sequencing in a study of blood T cell repertoires in COVID-19. Overall study context: Both acute and convalescent COVID-19 samples were obtained from the United States, Italy and Spain. T cells, B-cell-depleted T cells, or PBMCs provided the cDNA or gDNA that served as material.

This clone turned up a few times. With 4 bases removed from V and 8 bases from J, the gap between germline ends came to 18 bases. Germline V gene lookup returns CDR1 LGHDT and CDR2 YNNKEL (reference sequence). The CDR3 covers 15 residues. In the original processing: Reference gene primer amplification gave nucleated cell count estimates. The assay was immunoSEQ multiplex PCR, and TCRdb's table has in-frame clones only and misses some. The V and J calls and clone size are taken from that table; D and trimming were inferred from the DNA. Seen here are 150,000 to 200,000 clones, 60% to 85% observed once, and the top ten hold around 16%.

The sample consisted of peripheral blood. The chain links TRBV3-1 (or the pseudogene TRBV3-2) to TRBJ2-1; TRBD2 is a possible D gene (7 bases). This receptor was obtained from a man between 60 and 75 years old with active or convalescent COVID-19. CDR3 in amino acids: CASSLGGARIDEQFF. The CDR3 nucleotides are TGTGCCAGCAGCCTGGGGGGGGCGCGGATAGATGAGCAGTTCTTC.